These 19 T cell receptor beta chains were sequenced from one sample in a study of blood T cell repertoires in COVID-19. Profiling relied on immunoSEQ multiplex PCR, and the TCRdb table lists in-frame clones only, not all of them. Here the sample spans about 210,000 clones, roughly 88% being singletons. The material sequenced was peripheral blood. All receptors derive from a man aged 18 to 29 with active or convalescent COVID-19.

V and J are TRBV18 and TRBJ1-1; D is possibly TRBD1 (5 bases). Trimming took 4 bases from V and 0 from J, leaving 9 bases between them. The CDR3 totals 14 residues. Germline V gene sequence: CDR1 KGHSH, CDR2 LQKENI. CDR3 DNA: TGTGCCAGCTCACTATCGACAGTGAACACTGAAGCTTTCTTT. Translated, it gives CASSLSTVNTEAFF.

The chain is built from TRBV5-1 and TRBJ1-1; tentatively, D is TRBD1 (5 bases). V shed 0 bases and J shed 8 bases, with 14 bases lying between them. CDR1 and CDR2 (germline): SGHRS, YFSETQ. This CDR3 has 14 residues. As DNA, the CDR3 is TGCGCCAGCAGCTTGGAGCCAGGGATAACAGAAGCTTTCTTT. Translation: CASSLEPGITEAFF.

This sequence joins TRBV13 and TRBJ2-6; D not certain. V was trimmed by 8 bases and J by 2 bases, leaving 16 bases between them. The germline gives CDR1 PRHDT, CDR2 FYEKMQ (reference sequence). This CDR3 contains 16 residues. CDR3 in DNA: TGTGCCAGCCCCCCCCGGCGTGGGCCTGGGGCCAACGTCCTGACTTTC. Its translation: CASPPRRGPGANVLTF.

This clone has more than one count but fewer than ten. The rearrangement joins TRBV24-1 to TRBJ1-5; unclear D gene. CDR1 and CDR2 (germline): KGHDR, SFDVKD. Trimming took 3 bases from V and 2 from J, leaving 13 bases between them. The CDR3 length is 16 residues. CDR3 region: CATSDPIRGGNQPQHF. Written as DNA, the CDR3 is TGTGCCACCAGTGATCCGATTCGGGGAGGCAATCAGCCCCAGCATTTT.

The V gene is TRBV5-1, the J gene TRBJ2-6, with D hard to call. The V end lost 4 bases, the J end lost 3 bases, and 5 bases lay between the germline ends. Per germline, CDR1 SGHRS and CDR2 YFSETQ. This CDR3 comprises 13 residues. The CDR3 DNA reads TGCGCCAGCAGCCCTAGTGGGGCCAACGTCCTGACTTTC. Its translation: CASSPSGANVLTF.

CDR3 in amino acids: CASRTGGDYSYEQYF. The DNA of the CDR3 is TGTGCCAGTAGAACGGGAGGGGATTACTCCTACGAGCAGTACTTC. The chain links TRBV19 to TRBJ2-7; 8 bases match TRBD2. V lost 6 bases to trimming and J lost 0 bases; unmatched junction nucleotides: 7. This CDR3 has 15 residues. From germline, CDR1 is LNHDA and CDR2 SQIVND (reference sequence).

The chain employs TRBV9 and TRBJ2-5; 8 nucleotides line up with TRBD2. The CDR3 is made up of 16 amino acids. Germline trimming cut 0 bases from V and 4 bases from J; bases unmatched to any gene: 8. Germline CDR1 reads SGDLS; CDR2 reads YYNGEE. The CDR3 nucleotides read TGTGCCAGCAGCGTAGGAGGGCTAGCGGGTTTAGAGACCCAGTACTTC. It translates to CASSVGGLAGLETQYF.

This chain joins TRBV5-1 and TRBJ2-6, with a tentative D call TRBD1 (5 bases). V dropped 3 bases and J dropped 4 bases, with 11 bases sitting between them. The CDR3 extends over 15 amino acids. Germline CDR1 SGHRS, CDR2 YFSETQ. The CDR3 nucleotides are TGCGCCAGCAGCTCGCAAGGGGCCGGGGCCAACGTCCTGACTTTC. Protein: CASSSQGAGANVLTF.

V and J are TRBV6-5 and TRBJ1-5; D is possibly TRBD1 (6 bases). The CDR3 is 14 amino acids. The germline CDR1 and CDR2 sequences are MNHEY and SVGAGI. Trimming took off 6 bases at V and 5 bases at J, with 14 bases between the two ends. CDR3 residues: CASRADSRYQPQHF. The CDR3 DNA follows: TGTGCCAGCAGGGCGGACAGCCGGTATCAGCCCCAGCATTTT.

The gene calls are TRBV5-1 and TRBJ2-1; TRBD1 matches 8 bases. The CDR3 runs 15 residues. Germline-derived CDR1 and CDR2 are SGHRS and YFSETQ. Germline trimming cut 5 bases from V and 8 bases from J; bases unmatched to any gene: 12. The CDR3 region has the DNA TGCGCCAGCAGAGATCCGGGACAGGCGGGTGATGAGCAGTTCTTC. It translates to CASRDPGQAGDEQFF.

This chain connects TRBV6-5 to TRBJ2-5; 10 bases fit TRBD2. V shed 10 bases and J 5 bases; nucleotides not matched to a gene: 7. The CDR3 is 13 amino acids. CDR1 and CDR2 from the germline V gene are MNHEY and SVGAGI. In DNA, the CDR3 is TGTGCCACCTTAGCGGGAGGCCGGGAGACCCAGTACTTC. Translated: CATLAGGRETQYF.

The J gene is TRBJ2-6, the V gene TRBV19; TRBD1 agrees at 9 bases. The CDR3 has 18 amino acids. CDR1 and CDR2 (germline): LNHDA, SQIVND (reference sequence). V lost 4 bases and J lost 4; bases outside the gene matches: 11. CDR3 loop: CASSTGGQGTSGANVLTF. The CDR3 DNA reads TGTGCCAGTAGTACAGGGGGACAGGGAACGTCCGGGGCCAACGTCCTGACTTTC.

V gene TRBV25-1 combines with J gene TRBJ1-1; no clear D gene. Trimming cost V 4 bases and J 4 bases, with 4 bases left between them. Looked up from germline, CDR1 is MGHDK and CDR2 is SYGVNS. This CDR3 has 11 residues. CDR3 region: CASSGGTEAFF. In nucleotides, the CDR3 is TGTGCCAGCAGTGGAGGCACTGAAGCTTTCTTT.

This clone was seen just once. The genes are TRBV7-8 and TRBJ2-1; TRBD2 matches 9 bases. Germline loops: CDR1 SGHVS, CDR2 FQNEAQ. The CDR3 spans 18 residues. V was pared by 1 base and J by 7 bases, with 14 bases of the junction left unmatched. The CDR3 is CASSLGRLPGLAKNEQFF. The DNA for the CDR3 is TGTGCCAGCAGCTTAGGGAGGTTGCCCGGACTAGCGAAGAATGAGCAGTTCTTC. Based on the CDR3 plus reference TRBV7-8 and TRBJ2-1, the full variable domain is GAGVSQSPRYKVAKRGQDVALRCDPISGHVSLFWYQQALGQGPEFLTYFQNEAQLDKSGLPSDRFFAERPEGSVSTLKIQRTQQEDSAVYLCASSLGRLPGLAKNEQFFGPGTRLTVL.

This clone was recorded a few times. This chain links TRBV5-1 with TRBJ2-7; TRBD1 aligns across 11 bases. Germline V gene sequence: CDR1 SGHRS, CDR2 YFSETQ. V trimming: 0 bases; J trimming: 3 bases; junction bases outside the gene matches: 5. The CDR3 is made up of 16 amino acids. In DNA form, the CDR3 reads TGCGCCAGCAGCTTGGTCGGGACAGGGGGAGGCTACGAGCAGTACTTC. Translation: CASSLVGTGGGYEQYF.

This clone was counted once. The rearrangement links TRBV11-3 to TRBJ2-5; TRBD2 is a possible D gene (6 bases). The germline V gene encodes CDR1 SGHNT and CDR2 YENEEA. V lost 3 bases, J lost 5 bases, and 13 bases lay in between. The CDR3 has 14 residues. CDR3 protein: CASSLTGLGETQYF. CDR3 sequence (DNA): TGTGCCAGCAGCTTGACGGGACTGGGGGAGACCCAGTACTTC.

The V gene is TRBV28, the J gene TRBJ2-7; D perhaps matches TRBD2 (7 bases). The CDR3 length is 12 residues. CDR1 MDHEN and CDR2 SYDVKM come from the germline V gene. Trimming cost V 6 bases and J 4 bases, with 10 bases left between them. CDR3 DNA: TGTGCCAGCAGGGCGGGGGCTTACGAGCAGTACTTC. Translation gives CASRAGAYEQYF.

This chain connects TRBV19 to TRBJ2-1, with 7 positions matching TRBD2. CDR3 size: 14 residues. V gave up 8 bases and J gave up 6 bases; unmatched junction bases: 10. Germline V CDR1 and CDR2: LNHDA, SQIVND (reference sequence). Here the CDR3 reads CASEREGSPNEQFF. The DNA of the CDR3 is TGTGCCAGTGAGCGGGAAGGCTCCCCCAATGAGCAGTTCTTC.

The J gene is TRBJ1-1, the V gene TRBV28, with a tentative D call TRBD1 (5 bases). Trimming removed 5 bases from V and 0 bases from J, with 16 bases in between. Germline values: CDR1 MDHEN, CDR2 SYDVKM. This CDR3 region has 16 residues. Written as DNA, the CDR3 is TGTGCCAGCAGTGTAAATAGGGGAGGGATGAACACTGAAGCTTTCTTT. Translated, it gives CASSVNRGGMNTEAFF.